This T cell receptor beta chain was captured by sequencing in a study of shared clonotypes between healthy human individuals. Study-wide results and limits: Even with large depth, rarefaction showed that sorted-subset sequencing was incomplete.

Trimming removed 4 bases from V and 7 bases from J; junction bases left unmatched: 14. CDR3 length equals 16 residues. Per germline, CDR1 SGHNT and CDR2 YYREEE (reference sequence). With regard to this clone: Its antigen remains unidentified.

Libraries were prepared by immunoSEQ multiplex PCR; TCRdb keeps only in-frame clonotypes and omits some of them. The repertoire holds roughly 2 million clones, with approximately 94% as singletons. This sequence joins TRBV5-4 and TRBJ2-1, with 7 bases fitting TRBD2. The sample consisted of naive CD4+ T cells sorted from blood. As to subset: CD45RA+ positively selected. The TCR was taken from a man aged 18 to 30 in good health. CDR3 nucleotides: TGTGCCAGCAGCGGAAAGGCCCCGGGCGGGAGAAATGAGCAGTTCTTC. Translated, it gives CASSGKAPGGRNEQFF.